The clone carrying this TCR beta chain was picked up many times. The antigen remains undetermined. This specimen comes from a study of T-cell memory formation after mild COVID-19. About the research overall: There were largely donor-specific TCR clusters.

The CDR3 runs 15 residues. The V segment lost 4 bases and the J segment 2 bases; nucleotides outside the gene matches: 1. In germline, CDR1 is LGHNA, CDR2 YSLEER. Study results and limitations: There was a balanced CD4/CD8 profile in clones contracting day 15 to 85, and later expanders leaned CD4+. Contracting CD4+ clones sat mainly in CM and EM; CD8+ in EMRA. The finding that pre-infection memory included some responding clones suggested that cross-reactive memory joined.

TCRdb fed the 5' RACE reads into MiXCR, producing one record per CDR3 protein. Of 380,000 or so distinct CDR3 sequences detected, about 15% appear once; the ten largest clones hold less than 25%. Material: PBMCs or a T cell subset sorted from them (not recorded which). The genes are TRBV4-3 and TRBJ2-3, with 12 bases lining up with TRBD2. This TCR was recovered from a man younger than 35 who had mild COVID-19 (a few samples of this study predate the infection). Cell type and time point are not known. The CDR3 nucleotides read TGCGCCAGCAGCCGGACTAGCGGGGTCACAGATACGCAGTATTTT. Its protein is CASSRTSGVTDTQYF.